This T cell receptor beta chain was observed in a study of early T cells in non-severe SARS-CoV-2 infection. Overall study: Whole-blood bulk RNA, unsorted, was sequenced, and chains were unpaired. Study outcomes and limitations: The study's VDJdb matching favored anti-spike CD8 responses and missed private and CD4 specificities.

This clonotype was seen more than once but under ten times. Its antigen is still unknown. Attachment of unique molecular identifiers was made to individual cDNA molecules. One entry per CDR3 protein, called by TCRdb with MiXCR from the 5' RACE reads. The sample consists of 55,000 to 80,000 distinct CDR3 sequences, roughly 12% of them appearing once. Specimen: whole blood, collected at baseline. This sequence originates from an adult who was a healthcare worker with PCR-confirmed SARS-CoV-2 infection or an uninfected control (not recorded which).

CDR3 in DNA: TGCAGTGCTAGTGAGCTAGCGGGAGGGCCGTACGAGCAGTACTTC. Translation gives CSASELAGGPYEQYF. The genes are TRBV20-1 and TRBJ2-7; 12 nucleotides match TRBD2. This CDR3 region has 15 residues. Germline values: CDR1 DFQATT, CDR2 SNEGSKA (reference sequence). J lost 4 bases, V lost 3 bases, and 7 bases had no gene match.